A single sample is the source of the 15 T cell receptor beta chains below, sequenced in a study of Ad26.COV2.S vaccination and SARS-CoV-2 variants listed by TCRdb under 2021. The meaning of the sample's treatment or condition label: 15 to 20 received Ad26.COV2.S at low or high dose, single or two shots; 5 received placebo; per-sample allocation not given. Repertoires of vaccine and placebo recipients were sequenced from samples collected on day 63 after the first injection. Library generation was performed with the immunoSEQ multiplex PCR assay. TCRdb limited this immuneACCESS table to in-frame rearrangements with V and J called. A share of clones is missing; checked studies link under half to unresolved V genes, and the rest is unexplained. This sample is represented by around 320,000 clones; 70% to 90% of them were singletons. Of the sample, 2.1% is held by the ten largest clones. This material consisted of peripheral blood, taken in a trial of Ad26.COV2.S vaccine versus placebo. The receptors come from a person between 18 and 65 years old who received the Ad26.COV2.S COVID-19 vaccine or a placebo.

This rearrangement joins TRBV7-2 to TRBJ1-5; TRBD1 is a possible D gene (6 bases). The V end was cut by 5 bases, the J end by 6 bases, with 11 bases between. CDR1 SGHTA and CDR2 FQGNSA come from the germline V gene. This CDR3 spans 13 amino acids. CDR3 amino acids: CASSAHRVQPQHF. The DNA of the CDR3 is TGTGCCAGCAGCGCGCACAGGGTTCAGCCCCAGCATTTT.

CDR3 nucleotide sequence: TGCGCCAGCAGCTTGGCTAACAGGGGTACAGAGACCCAGTACTTC. Its translation: CASSLANRGTETQYF. The genes are TRBV5-1 and TRBJ2-5; 7 bases match TRBD1. Germline CDR1 is SGHRS and CDR2 is YFSETQ. The V gene end was trimmed by 0 bases and the J gene end by 4 bases; junction bases not matched to a gene: 6. The CDR3 length is 15 residues.

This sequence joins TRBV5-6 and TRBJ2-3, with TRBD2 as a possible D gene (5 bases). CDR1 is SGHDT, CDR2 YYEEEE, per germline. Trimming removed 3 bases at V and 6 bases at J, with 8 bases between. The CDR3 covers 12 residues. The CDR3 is CASSWGADTQYF. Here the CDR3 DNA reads TGTGCCAGCAGCTGGGGAGCGGATACGCAGTATTTT.

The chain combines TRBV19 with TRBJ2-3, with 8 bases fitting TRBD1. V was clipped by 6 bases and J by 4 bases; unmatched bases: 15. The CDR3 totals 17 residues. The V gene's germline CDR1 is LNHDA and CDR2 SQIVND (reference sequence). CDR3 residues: CASRAPPGQGTPDTQYF. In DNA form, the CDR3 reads TGTGCCAGTAGAGCCCCCCCTGGACAGGGTACGCCAGATACGCAGTATTTT. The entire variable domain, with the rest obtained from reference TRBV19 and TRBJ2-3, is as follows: DGGITQSPKYLFRKEGQNVTLSCEQNLNHDAMYWYRQDPGQGLRLIYYSQIVNDFQKGDIAEGYSVSREKKESFPLTVTSAQKNPTAFYLCASRAPPGQGTPDTQYFGPGTRLTVL.

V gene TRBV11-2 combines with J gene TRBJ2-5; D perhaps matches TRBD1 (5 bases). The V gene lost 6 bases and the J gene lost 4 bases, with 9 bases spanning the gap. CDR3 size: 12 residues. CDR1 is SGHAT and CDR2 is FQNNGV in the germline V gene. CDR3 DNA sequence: TGTGCCAGCAGTTCAGGGCCAGAGACCCAGTACTTC. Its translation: CASSSGPETQYF.

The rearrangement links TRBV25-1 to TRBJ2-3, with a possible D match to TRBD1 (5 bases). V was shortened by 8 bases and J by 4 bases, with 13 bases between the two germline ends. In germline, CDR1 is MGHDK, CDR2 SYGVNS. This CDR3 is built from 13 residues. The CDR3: CASSSQGPDTQYF. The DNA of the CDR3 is TGTGCCAGCTCATCTCAGGGTCCAGATACGCAGTATTTT.

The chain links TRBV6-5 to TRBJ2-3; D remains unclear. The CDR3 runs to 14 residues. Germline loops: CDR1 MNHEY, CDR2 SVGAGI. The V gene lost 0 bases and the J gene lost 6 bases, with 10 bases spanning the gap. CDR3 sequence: CASSYSPGQDTQYF. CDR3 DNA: TGTGCCAGCAGTTACTCGCCGGGTCAGGATACGCAGTATTTT.

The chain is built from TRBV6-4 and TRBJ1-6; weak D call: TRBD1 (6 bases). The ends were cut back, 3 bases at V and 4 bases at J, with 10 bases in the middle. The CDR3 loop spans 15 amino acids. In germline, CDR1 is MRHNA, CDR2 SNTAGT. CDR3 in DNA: TGTGCCAGCAGTGAAGGGGGACCTTATAATTCACCCCTCCACTTT. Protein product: CASSEGGPYNSPLHF.

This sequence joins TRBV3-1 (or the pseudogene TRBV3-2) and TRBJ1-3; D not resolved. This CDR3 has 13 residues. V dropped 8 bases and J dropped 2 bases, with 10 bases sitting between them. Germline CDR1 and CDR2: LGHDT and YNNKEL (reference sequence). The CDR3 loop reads CASARKPGNTIYF. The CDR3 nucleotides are TGTGCCAGCGCGCGCAAGCCTGGAAACACCATATATTTT.

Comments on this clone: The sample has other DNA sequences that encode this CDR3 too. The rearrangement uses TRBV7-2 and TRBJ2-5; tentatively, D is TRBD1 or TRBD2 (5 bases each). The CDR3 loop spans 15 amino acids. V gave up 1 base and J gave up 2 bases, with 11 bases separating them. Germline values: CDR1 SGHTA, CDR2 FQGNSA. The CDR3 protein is CASSLGGTAQETQYF. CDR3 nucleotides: TGTGCCAGCAGCTTAGGTGGGACGGCTCAAGAGACCCAGTACTTC.

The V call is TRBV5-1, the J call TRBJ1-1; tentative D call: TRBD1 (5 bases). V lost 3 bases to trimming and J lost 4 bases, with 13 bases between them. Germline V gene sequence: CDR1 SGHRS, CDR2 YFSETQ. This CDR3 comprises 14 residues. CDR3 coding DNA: TGCGCCAGCAGCTGGTTGGGGGAGAGCACTGAAGCTTTCTTT. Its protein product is CASSWLGESTEAFF.

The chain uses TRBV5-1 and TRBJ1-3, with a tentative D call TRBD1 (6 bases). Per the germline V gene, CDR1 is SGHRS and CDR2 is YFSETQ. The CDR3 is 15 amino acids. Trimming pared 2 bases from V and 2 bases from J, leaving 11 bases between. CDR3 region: CASSFDRSAGNTIYF. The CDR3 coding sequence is TGCGCCAGCAGCTTCGACAGGTCGGCTGGAAACACCATATATTTT.

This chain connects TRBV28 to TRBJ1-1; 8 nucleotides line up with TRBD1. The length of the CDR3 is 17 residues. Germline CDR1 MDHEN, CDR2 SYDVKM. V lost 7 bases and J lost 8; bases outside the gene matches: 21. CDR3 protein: CASTTFGQGAWKSEAFF. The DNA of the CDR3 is TGTGCCAGCACCACCTTCGGTCAGGGGGCCTGGAAGTCGGAAGCTTTCTTT.

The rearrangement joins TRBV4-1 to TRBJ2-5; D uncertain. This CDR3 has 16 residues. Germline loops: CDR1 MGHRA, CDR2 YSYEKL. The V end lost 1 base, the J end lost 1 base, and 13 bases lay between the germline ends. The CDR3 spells CASSQVWTAIQETQYF. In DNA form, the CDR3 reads TGCGCCAGCAGCCAAGTTTGGACGGCGATCCAAGAGACCCAGTACTTC.

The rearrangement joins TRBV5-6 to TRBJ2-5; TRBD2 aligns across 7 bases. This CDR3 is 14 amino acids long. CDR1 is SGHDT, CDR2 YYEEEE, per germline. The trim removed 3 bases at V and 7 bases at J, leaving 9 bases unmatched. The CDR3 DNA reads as TGTGCCAGCAGCTACCGGGGGGAGCTTGGGACCCAGTACTTC. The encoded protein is CASSYRGELGTQYF.